A single sample is the source of the 14 T cell receptor beta chains below, sequenced in a study of CXCR3-negative and CXCR3-positive naive CD8 T cells. All TRB cDNA libraries came from 5' RACE performed with UMI labels. After re-calling the 5' RACE reads, TCRdb lists one entry per CDR3 protein, DNA absent. The sample table sets out approximately 53,000 distinct CDR3 sequences. Sequenced material: memory CD8+ T cells from blood. These TCRs come from a human donor in good health. Some clones in this sample may be carry-over from other donors' samples.

The chain employs TRBV9 and TRBJ2-7; with no DNA, the TCRdb D assignment of TRBD1 cannot be verified. The V gene's germline CDR1 is SGDLS and CDR2 YYNGEE. The CDR3 runs to 15 residues. The CDR3 protein is CASSVTPGDNYEQYF.

The chain carries TRBV7-3 and TRBJ1-1; TCRdb calls TRBD1, which cannot be checked without DNA. The CDR3 is 16 residues long. Germline V lookup: CDR1 SGHTA, CDR2 FQGTGA. This CDR3 is CASSLMVREMNTEAFF.

The rearrangement joins TRBV7-6 to TRBJ2-1; there is no DNA to check the TCRdb D call of TRBD1. This CDR3 is built from 13 residues. CDR1 is SGHVS, CDR2 FNYEAQ, per germline. The CDR3 sequence: CASSLGPGNEQFF. The variable domain in full, completed from reference TRBV7-6 and TRBJ2-1, reads GAGVSQSPRYKVTKRGQDVALRCDPISGHVSLYWYRQALGQGPEFLTYFNYEAQQDKSGLPNDRFSAERPEGSISTLTIQRTEQRDSAMYRCASSLGPGNEQFFGPGTRLTVL.

The J gene is TRBJ2-5, the V gene TRBV13; lacking DNA, the TRBD1 call made by TCRdb goes unchecked. Germline V CDR1 and CDR2: PRHDT, FYEKMQ (reference sequence). The CDR3 contains 13 residues. This CDR3 reads CASSLGQGETQYF. Full variable domain (outside the CDR3, taken from reference TRBV13 and TRBJ2-5): AAGVIQSPRHLIKEKRETATLKCYPIPRHDTVYWYQQGPGQDPQFLISFYEKMQSDKGSIPDRFSAQQFSDYHSELNMSSLELGDSALYFCASSLGQGETQYFGPGTRLLVL.

The rearrangement uses TRBV15 and TRBJ1-1; TCRdb's D gene call, TRBD1, goes unchecked for lack of DNA. In germline, CDR1 is LNHNV, CDR2 YYDKDF (reference sequence). The length of the CDR3 is 13 residues. The CDR3 reads CATSGGADFEAFF.

J is TRBJ1-5 and V is TRBV4-3; TCRdb reports TRBD1, a call that lacks DNA to check it against. The CDR3 loop spans 18 amino acids. CDR1 and CDR2 (germline): LGHNA, YSLEER. This chain's CDR3 is CASSQAWSGTGGNQPQHF.

This chain uses TRBV4-3 with TRBJ2-1. Germline assignment: CDR1 LGHNA and CDR2 YSLEER. There are 13 residues in the CDR3. The CDR3 is CASSPDLRSGQFF.

The chain joins TRBV5-1 to TRBJ1-6. Germline assignment: CDR1 SGHRS and CDR2 YFSETQ. CDR3 length equals 14 residues. CDR3 sequence reads: CASSLEGPSSPLHF.

The chain employs TRBV29-1 and TRBJ2-7; the TCRdb D gene call, TRBD2, has no DNA to confirm it. This CDR3 contains 12 residues. Germline V CDR1 and CDR2: SQVTM, ANQGSEA. The CDR3 loop is CSVQAGGHEQYF.

The chain has TRBV28 and TRBJ2-1; TCRdb returns TRBD2, unconfirmable since there is no DNA. Germline loops: CDR1 MDHEN, CDR2 SYDVKM. The CDR3 runs to 17 residues. The CDR3 spells CASSPEGPSGGGNEQFF.

Here the CDR3 reads CASSDSGANVLTF. The chain uses TRBV6-4 and TRBJ2-6. Germline values: CDR1 MRHNA, CDR2 SNTAGT. This CDR3 spans 13 amino acids.

The chain links TRBV29-1 to TRBJ2-7; TCRdb's D call of TRBD1 is untestable without DNA. This CDR3 has 12 residues. Germline V gene sequence: CDR1 SQVTM, CDR2 ANQGSEA. The chain's CDR3 is CSVETGYYEQYF.

The V and J genes are TRBV6-4 and TRBJ2-3; TCRdb outputs TRBD2, but without DNA this stays unchecked. The length of the CDR3 is 19 residues. In germline, CDR1 is MRHNA, CDR2 SNTAGT. CDR3 loop: CASSAWGLGAGADLDTQYF.

The genes are TRBV5-5 and TRBJ2-1; TCRdb outputs TRBD2, but without DNA this stays unchecked. Germline assignment: CDR1 SGHKS and CDR2 YYEKEE (reference sequence). This CDR3 region has 15 residues. CDR3 sequence reads: CASSTTSGVYNEQFF. The whole variable domain, filled in from reference TRBV5-5 and TRBJ2-1, reads DAGVTQSPTHLIKTRGQQVTLRCSPISGHKSVSWYQQVLGQGPQFIFQYYEKEERGRGNFPDRFSARQFPNYSSELNVNALLLGDSALYLCASSTTSGVYNEQFFGPGTRLTVL.